Listed here are 6 T cell receptor beta chains from one sample, sequenced in a study of monozygotic twins with inflammatory bowel disease (dated by TCRdb to the late 2010s). Library prep was done by 5' RACE. Data came from an Illumina HiSeq 2500. Following reprocessing of the reads by TCRdb, the data hold one row per CDR3 protein sequence and no DNA is available. The table for this sample records 110,000 to 150,000 distinct CDR3 sequences. Roughly 1.2% of the sample goes to the ten largest clones. The sample taken for sequencing was blood. Receptor source: a human donor with ulcerative colitis or Crohn's disease, or a healthy co-twin of an affected twin (not recorded which).

This chain joins TRBV11-2 and TRBJ2-3; with no DNA, the TCRdb D assignment of TRBD1 cannot be verified. The CDR3 sequence is 13 residues long. CDR1 and CDR2 (germline): SGHAT, FQNNGV. CDR3 region: CASSSDRGDTQYF.

The gene calls are TRBV28 and TRBJ1-1; TCRdb's D call of TRBD1 is untestable without DNA. The CDR3 sequence is 14 residues long. Germline CDR1 MDHEN, CDR2 SYDVKM. The chain's CDR3 is CASSPGARGTEAFF. Full variable domain (outside the CDR3, taken from reference TRBV28 and TRBJ1-1): DVKVTQSSRYLVKRTGEKVFLECVQDMDHENMFWYRQDPGLGLRLIYFSYDVKMKEKGDIPEGYSVSREKKERFSLILESASTNQTSMYLCASSPGARGTEAFFGQGTRLTVV.

The chain is built from TRBV20-1 and TRBJ1-5; TCRdb lists TRBD1, though no DNA is available to test this call. The CDR3 is 14 residues long. CDR1 and CDR2 (germline): DFQATT, SNEGSKA (reference sequence). CDR3 amino acids: CSARGTVSNQPQHF.

The chain joins TRBV25-1 to TRBJ1-1; TCRdb returns TRBD1, unconfirmable since there is no DNA. The CDR3 is 13 amino acids. Germline CDR1 is MGHDK and CDR2 is SYGVNS. CDR3 protein: CASRGQANTEAFF.

CDR3 protein: CSAHTSGRKYEQCF. The chain couples TRBV20-1 to TRBJ2-7; TCRdb proposes TRBD2, but this gene call is untestable without DNA. The CDR3 length is 14 residues. CDR1 DFQATT and CDR2 SNEGSKA come from the germline V gene (reference sequence).

V and J are TRBV7-9 and TRBJ1-1. The CDR3 spans 13 residues. In germline, CDR1 is SEHNR, CDR2 FQNEAQ (reference sequence). CDR3 loop: CASSWEDGTEAFF.